The clone carrying this T cell receptor beta chain occurred many times. Its target is unknown. The data originate from a study of T-cell reconstitution after alpha-beta-depleted transplantation in children. Findings and limits, study-wide: Reportedly, roughly two months post-transplant, alpha-beta T cells arose from several hundred expanded graft clones. Some patients showed high day-60 TCRbeta diversity, which derived from surviving recipient T cells and thymic progenitors. A year had passed since transplant, and T-cell counts and diversity by then came mostly from newly produced T cells.

Unique molecular identifiers were built into the TCRbeta library. TCRdb re-analysed the PCR reads in MiXCR, keeping a single row per CDR3 protein. The sample contains approximately 630,000 distinct CDR3 sequences, around 14% of which appear only once. The source was PBMCs, collected before TCRalphabeta/CD19-depleted stem cell transplant. This TCR came from a girl aged 2 to 10 with congenital amegakaryocytic thrombocytopenia, due to receive a stem cell transplant.

CDR3: CASSLDPGGSGELFF. CDR3 sequence (DNA): TGTGCCAGCAGCTTAGATCCAGGGGGCAGCGGGGAGCTGTTTTTT. This chain links TRBV7-9 with TRBJ2-2; 8 positions match TRBD1. The CDR3 contains 15 residues. Germline-derived CDR1 and CDR2 are SEHNR and FQNEAQ (reference sequence). Trimming took 1 base from V and 7 from J; bases not matched to a gene: 5.